This is a list of T cell receptor beta chains from one sample in a study of blood T cell repertoires in COVID-19. The table came from immunoSEQ multiplex PCR; TCRdb's copy has only in-frame clones and leaves some out. This sample has under 250,000 clones, with more than 75% found just once. Specimen: peripheral blood. The receptors originated from a man aged 45-65 years who had recovered from COVID-19. Both conserved end residues are part of each CDR3. Fields, in order: D gene, J gene, clone size, V gene, CDR3 protein, CDR3 DNA. The D gene is left open where the match is weak. Size values are once, few and many counts, or a class for expanded clones, and some rows have none.

TRBD1,TRBJ2-7,NA,TRBV3-1/TRBV3-2,CASSQERGQGASYEQYF,TGTGCCAGCAGCCAAGAACGGGGGCAGGGGGCCTCCTACGAGCAGTACTTC
TRBD2,TRBJ2-7,NA,TRBV4-1,CASSQVVAGTYEQYF,TGCGCCAGCAGCCAAGTGGTAGCGGGGACCTACGAGCAGTACTTC
NA,TRBJ1-1,NA,TRBV6-1,CASSEGPELNTEAFF,TGTGCCAGCAGTGAAGGGCCGGAGCTGAACACTGAAGCTTTCTTT
NA,TRBJ2-7,NA,TRBV20-1,CSASKLTWTSYEQYF,TGCAGTGCTAGTAAGCTTACATGGACTTCCTACGAGCAGTACTTC
TRBD2,TRBJ2-7,NA,TRBV28,CASSLGGVSPSLVKQYF,TGTGCCAGCAGTTTGGGAGGGGTTTCACCCTCCTTAGTAAAGCAGTACTTC
NA,TRBJ2-1,NA,TRBV19,CASSMRSGSYNEQFF,TGTGCCAGTAGTATGAGGAGCGGCTCCTACAATGAGCAGTTCTTC
TRBD1,TRBJ2-7,NA,TRBV24-1,CATSDSRQGAYEQYF,TGTGCCACCAGTGATTCACGACAGGGGGCCTACGAGCAGTACTTC
TRBD1,TRBJ1-5,NA,TRBV7-8,CASSRSTGGSNQPQHF,TGTGCCAGCAGCCGATCGACAGGGGGCAGCAATCAGCCCCAGCATTTT
NA,TRBJ1-3,NA,TRBV18,CASSPNPGQRLSGNTIYF,TGTGCCAGCTCACCAAATCCGGGACAACGACTCTCTGGAAACACCATATATTTT
NA,TRBJ1-3,NA,TRBV18,CASSPRDSGNTIYF,TGTGCCAGCTCACCGCGGGACTCTGGAAACACCATATATTTT
TRBD1,TRBJ1-1,NA,TRBV30,CAWSVGITGGTEAFF,TGTGCCTGGAGTGTAGGGATCACAGGGGGCACTGAAGCTTTCTTT
TRBD1,TRBJ1-1,NA,TRBV18,CASSPGQGQVNTEAFF,TGTGCCAGCTCACCGGGACAGGGTCAAGTAAACACTGAAGCTTTCTTT
TRBD1,TRBJ2-1,NA,TRBV2,CASSRGPPSSYNEQFF,TGTGCCAGCAGCAGGGGGCCGCCGAGCTCCTACAATGAGCAGTTCTTC
NA,TRBJ1-5,few,TRBV7-2,CASSFLQGSNQPQHF,TGTGCCAGCAGCTTCCTGCAGGGTAGCAATCAGCCCCAGCATTTT
NA,TRBJ2-7,many,TRBV21-1,CASSPKRTLTQGRYF,TGTGCCAGCAGCCCAAAGCGGACTCTGACGCAAGGCAGGTACTTC
NA,TRBJ2-2,NA,TRBV21-1,CASSTKGQEGTGELFF,TGTGCCAGCAGCACTAAAGGACAGGAGGGGACCGGGGAGCTGTTTTTT
TRBD1,TRBJ1-1,NA,TRBV2,CASRQTGARDTEAFF,TGTGCCAGCAGACAGACAGGGGCCAGGGACACTGAAGCTTTCTTT
TRBD1,TRBJ1-4,few,TRBV27,CASSLNRGTNEKLFF,TGTGCCAGCAGCCTCAACAGGGGAACTAATGAAAAACTGTTTTTT
TRBD2,TRBJ2-5,NA,TRBV9,CASSSGRGQETQYF,TGTGCCAGCAGCAGCGGGAGGGGGCAAGAGACCCAGTACTTC
TRBD1,TRBJ2-6,NA,TRBV2,CASSEALRGRGANVLTF,TGTGCCAGCAGTGAAGCCCTGAGGGGGCGGGGGGCCAACGTCCTGACTTTC
TRBD1,TRBJ2-7,NA,TRBV19,CASSIRQGSYEQYF,TGTGCCAGTAGTATTCGACAGGGTTCCTACGAGCAGTACTTC
TRBD2,TRBJ2-1,NA,TRBV27,CASSAETSGHYNEQFF,TGTGCCAGCAGTGCCGAGACTAGCGGTCACTACAATGAGCAGTTCTTC
NA,TRBJ1-1,NA,TRBV3-1/TRBV3-2,CASSGGARDTEAFF,TGTGCCAGCTCGGGGGGGGCGCGGGACACTGAAGCTTTCTTT
TRBD1,TRBJ2-7,NA,TRBV30,CAWSVAGGYEQYF,TGTGCCTGGAGTGTAGCAGGGGGCTACGAGCAGTACTTC
TRBD1,TRBJ2-7,NA,TRBV28,CASSFETGLVYEQYF,TGTGCCAGCAGTTTTGAGACAGGGTTAGTCTACGAGCAGTACTTC
TRBD1,TRBJ1-5,NA,TRBV6-2/TRBV6-3,CASSYYRDREDQPQHF,TGTGCCAGCAGTTACTATCGGGACAGGGAGGATCAGCCCCAGCATTTT
TRBD1,TRBJ1-1,NA,TRBV27,CASSDRGRTEAFF,TGTGCCAGCAGTGACAGGGGTAGGACTGAAGCTTTCTTT
NA,TRBJ2-2,once,TRBV4-1,CASSQTRKQGRLREELFF,TGCGCCAGCAGCCAAACTCGAAAACAGGGTCGACTAAGAGAGGAGCTGTTTTTT
NA,TRBJ1-1,NA,TRBV19,CASRAGGSRNTEAFF,TGTGCCAGTAGGGCAGGTGGGAGTCGGAACACTGAAGCTTTCTTT
NA,TRBJ2-7,NA,TRBV14,CASSQGHEQYF,TGTGCCAGCAGCCAAGGGCACGAGCAGTACTTC
TRBD1,TRBJ1-2,NA,TRBV6-2/TRBV6-3,CASSYALTGTGVGYTF,TGTGCCAGCAGTTACGCCCTCACCGGGACAGGGGTCGGCTACACCTTC
TRBD1,TRBJ2-7,NA,TRBV5-5,CASRKDLGQGGYEQYF,TGTGCCAGCAGAAAGGACTTGGGACAGGGAGGGTACGAGCAGTACTTC
TRBD2,TRBJ2-4,NA,TRBV3-1/TRBV3-2,CASSPGRGLWNIQYF,TGTGCCAGCAGCCCCGGGAGGGGATTGTGGAACATTCAGTACTTC